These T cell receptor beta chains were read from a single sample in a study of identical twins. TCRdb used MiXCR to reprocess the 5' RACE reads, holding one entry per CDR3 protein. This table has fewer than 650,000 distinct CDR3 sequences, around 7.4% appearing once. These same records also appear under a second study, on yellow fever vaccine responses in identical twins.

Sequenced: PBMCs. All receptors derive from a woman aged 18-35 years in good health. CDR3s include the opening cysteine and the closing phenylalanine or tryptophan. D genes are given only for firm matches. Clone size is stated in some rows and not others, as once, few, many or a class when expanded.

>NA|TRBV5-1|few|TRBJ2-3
TGCGCCAGCAGCTTGGGAGGACTTCGCACAGATACGCAGTATTTT
CASSLGGLRTDTQYF
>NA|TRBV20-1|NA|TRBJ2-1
TGCAGTGCTGGGGGATTGGGAGAGGGTTCCTACAATGAGCAGTTCTTC
CSAGGLGEGSYNEQFF
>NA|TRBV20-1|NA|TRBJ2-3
TGCAGTGCTAGAGATTGGGGGGGCACAGATACGCAGTATTTT
CSARDWGGTDTQYF
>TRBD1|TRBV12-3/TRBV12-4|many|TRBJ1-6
TGTGCCAGCACACCGGACAGGGAAAATTCACCCCTCCACTTT
CASTPDRENSPLHF
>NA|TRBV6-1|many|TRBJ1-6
TGTGCCAGCAGTCTGACAGCATATAATTCACCCCTCCACTTT
CASSLTAYNSPLHF
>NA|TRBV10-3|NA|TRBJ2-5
TGTGCCACCCGGGACGGCCAAGAGACCCAGTACTTC
CATRDGQETQYF
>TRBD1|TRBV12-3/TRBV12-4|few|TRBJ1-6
TGTGCCAGCACAGCGGACAGGGGGCGCCGGGTGGGGAGTCCCCTCCACTTT
CASTADRGRRVGSPLHF
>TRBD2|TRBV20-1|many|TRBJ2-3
TGCAGTGCTAGAGGGCCGGGGAGCGGGGGCACAGATACGCAGTATTTT
CSARGPGSGGTDTQYF
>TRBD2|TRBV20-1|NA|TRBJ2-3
TGCAGTGCTAAAACCGGGACTAGCGGGGGGGCCTCAGATACGCAGTATTTT
CSAKTGTSGGASDTQYF
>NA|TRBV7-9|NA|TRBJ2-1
TGTGCCAGCAGCTTTGAGGGATCTATCAATGAGCAGTTCTTC
CASSFEGSINEQFF
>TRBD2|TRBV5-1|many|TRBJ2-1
TGCGCCAGCAGCGGGAGTCTAGCGGGGTACAATGAGCAGTTCTTC
CASSGSLAGYNEQFF
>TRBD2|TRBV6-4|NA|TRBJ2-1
TGTGCCAGCAGTAGGACTAGCACAGACAATGAGCAGTTCTTC
CASSRTSTDNEQFF
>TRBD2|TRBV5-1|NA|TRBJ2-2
TGCGCCAGCAGCTTATATAGCGGGACGAACACCGGGGAGCTGTTTTTT
CASSLYSGTNTGELFF
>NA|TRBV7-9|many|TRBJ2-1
TGTGCCAGCAGCCCAGGGATGTCCTACAATGAGCAGTTCTTC
CASSPGMSYNEQFF
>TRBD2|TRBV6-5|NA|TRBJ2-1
TGTGCCAGCAGTTACGGTCCTAGCGGGGTATCAAATGAGCAGTTCTTC
CASSYGPSGVSNEQFF
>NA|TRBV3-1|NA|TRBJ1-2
TGTGCCAGCAAGGGGGGGAACTATGGCTACACCTTC
CASKGGNYGYTF
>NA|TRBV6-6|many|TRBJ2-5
TGTGCCAGCAGTTACCGGATTCAAGAGACCCAGTACTTC
CASSYRIQETQYF
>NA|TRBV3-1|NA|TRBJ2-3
TGTGCCAGCAGCCAAGGGAGGGCGGGACGCACAGATACGCAGTATTTT
CASSQGRAGRTDTQYF
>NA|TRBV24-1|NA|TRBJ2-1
TGTGCCACCAGTGATTTAGGACTATCAAACAATGAGCAGTTCTTC
CATSDLGLSNNEQFF
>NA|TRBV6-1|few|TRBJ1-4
TGTGCCAGCAGTGATTTCCTCGGGGGTAATGAAAAACTGTTTTTT
CASSDFLGGNEKLFF
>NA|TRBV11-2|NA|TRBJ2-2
TGTGCCAGCAGTAATCTGGGACAGAACACCGGGGAGCTGTTTTTT
CASSNLGQNTGELFF
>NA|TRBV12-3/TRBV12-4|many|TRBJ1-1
TGTGCCAGCAGTTTGATTCCAGGGAACACTGAAGCTTTCTTT
CASSLIPGNTEAFF
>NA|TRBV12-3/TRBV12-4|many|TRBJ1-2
TGTGCCAGCACCTTCCCGGAGGGTAGGGGCTACACCTTC
CASTFPEGRGYTF
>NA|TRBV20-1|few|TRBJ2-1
TGCAGTGCCGGTCGCGGTTCACAGTACAATGAGCAGTTCTTC
CSAGRGSQYNEQFF
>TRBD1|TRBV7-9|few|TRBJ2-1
TGTGCCAGCAGCTTCGCCCCCCCGGGACAGGGGAACCATGAGCAGTTCTTC
CASSFAPPGQGNHEQFF